Reported below is one T cell receptor (beta chain). Its antigen specificity is not known. Per-nucleotide qualities are absent, and no much larger clonotype sits a single base away. Library construction relied on the immunoSEQ multiplex PCR assay. This immuneACCESS table, as held by TCRdb, lists in-frame sequences with V and J called but not all clones. Of the missing ones, under half trace to an unresolved V gene in checked studies; the others have no known cause. The sample has 50,000 or so clones on record, about 80% of them singletons. The ten largest clonotypes hold around 10% of the sample. This sample is drawn from a study of control samples from healthy donors and cancer patients (dated by TCRdb to 2018 to 2021). From a lookup of the germline V gene (reference sequence), CDR1 and CDR2 are SGHNT and YYREEE. There are 17 amino acids in the CDR3, from cysteine to phenylalanine inclusive. Only the CDR3 portion is preserved as DNA: 51 bases, with reading frame beginning at the first base. From V the trimming removes 5 bases and from J it removes 9 bases, while the gene matches leave 15 bases of the junction unaccounted for.

Sequencing input: blood. This clonotype originated in a man in his 70s in good health. This sequence uses TRBV5-4 and TRBJ1-6, with TRBD1 matching 9 junction bases. The DNA is as follows: TGTGCCAGCAGTTCACCCGGGGCCGGGACAGGGAGTTCACCCCTCCACTTT. It encodes CASSSPGAGTGSSPLHF.